This T cell receptor (beta chain) originates from a study of OX40 agonist ivuxolimab in advanced cancers. Study-level information: Ivuxolimab is an agonistic anti-OX40 (CD134) antibody, and patients were treated with it. Patients achieving partial responses numbered three: one hepatocellular carcinoma case and two cutaneous melanoma cases.

As for this clone: Its antigen is currently unknown.

CDR3 length: 12 amino acids. Between the trimmed V and J ends, which lost 5 bases and 2 bases, there was a span of 7 bases. CDR1 is SGHAT and CDR2 is FQNNGV in the germline V gene. Using immunoSEQ multiplex PCR, the repertoire was profiled, and TCRdb retains in-frame clones only, with some absent. The sample lists more than 35,000 clones; 84% were seen once. Study conclusions and caveats: Partial responders at 0.1-3.0 mg/kg showed near-lowest clonal expansion.

Blood sampling took place at baseline, cycle 4 day 1, and cycle 7 day 1. The sequencing used CD4+ or CD8+ T cells sorted from blood, collected in a trial of the OX40 agonist ivuxolimab. This chain uses TRBV11-2 with TRBJ2-7; D is ambiguous. The source of this sequence is an adult with an advanced solid tumor such as melanoma, head and neck, liver or kidney cancer. The CDR3 reads CASSTRTYEQYF. The CDR3 DNA is TGTGCCAGCAGCACCCGGACCTACGAGCAGTACTTC.